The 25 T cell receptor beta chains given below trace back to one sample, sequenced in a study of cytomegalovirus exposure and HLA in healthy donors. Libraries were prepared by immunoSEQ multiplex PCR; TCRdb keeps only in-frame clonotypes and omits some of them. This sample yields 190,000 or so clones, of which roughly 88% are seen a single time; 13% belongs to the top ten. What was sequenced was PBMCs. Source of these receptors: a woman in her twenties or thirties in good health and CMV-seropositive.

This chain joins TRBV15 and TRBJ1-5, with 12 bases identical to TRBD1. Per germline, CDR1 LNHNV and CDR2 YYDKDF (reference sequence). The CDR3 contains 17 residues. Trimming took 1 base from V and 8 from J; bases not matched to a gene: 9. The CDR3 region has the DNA TGTGCCACCAGCAGAGGGGGACAGGGGGCTGTAGGGGAGCCCCAGCATTTT. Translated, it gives CATSRGGQGAVGEPQHF.

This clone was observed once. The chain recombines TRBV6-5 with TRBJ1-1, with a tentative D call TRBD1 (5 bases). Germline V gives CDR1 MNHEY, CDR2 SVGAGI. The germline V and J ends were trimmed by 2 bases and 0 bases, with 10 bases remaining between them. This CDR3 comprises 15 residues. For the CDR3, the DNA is TGTGCCAGCAGTTACGGACAAGAAGTGAACACTGAAGCTTTCTTT. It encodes CASSYGQEVNTEAFF.

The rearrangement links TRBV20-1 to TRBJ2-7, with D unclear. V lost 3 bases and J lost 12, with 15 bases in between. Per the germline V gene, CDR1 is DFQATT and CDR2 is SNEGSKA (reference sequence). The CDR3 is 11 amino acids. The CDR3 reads CSASRQDHRYF. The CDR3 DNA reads TGCAGTGCTAGTAGGCAGGATCATCGGTACTTC.

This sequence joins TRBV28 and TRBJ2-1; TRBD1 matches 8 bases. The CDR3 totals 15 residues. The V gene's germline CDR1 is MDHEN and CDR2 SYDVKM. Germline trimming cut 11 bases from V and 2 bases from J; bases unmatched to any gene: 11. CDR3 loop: CAAQEAGGTYNEQFF. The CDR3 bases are TGTGCCGCGCAGGAGGCAGGGGGCACCTACAATGAGCAGTTCTTC.

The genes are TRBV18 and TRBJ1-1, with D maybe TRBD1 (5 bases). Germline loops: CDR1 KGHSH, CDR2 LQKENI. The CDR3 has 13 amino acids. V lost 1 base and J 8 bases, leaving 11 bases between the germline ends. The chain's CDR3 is CASSPRDRSEAFF. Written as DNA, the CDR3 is TGTGCCAGCTCACCACGAGACAGAAGCGAAGCTTTCTTT.

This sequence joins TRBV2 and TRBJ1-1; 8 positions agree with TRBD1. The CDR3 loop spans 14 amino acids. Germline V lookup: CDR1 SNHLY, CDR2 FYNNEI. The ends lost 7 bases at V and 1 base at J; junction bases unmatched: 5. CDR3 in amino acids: CASNTGGWNTEAFF. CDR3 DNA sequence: TGTGCCAGCAATACAGGGGGATGGAACACTGAAGCTTTCTTT.

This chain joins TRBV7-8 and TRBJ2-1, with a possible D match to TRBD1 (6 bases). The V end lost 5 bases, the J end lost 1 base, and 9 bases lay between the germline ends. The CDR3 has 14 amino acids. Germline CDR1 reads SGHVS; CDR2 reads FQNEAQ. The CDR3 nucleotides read TGTGCCAGCAGCGCACAGGGTTCCTACAATGAGCAGTTCTTC. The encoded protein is CASSAQGSYNEQFF.

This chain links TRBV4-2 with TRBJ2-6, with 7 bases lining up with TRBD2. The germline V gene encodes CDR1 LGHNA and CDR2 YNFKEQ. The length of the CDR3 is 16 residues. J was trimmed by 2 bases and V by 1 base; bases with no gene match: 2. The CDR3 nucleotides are TGTGCCAGCAGCCAAGTGGGAGGGACTGGGGCCAACGTCCTGACTTTC. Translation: CASSQVGGTGANVLTF.

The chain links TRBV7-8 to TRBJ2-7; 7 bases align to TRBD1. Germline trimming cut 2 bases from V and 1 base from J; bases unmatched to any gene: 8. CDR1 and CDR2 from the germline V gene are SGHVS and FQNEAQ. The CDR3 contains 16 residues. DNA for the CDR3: TGTGCCAGCAGCTTAAATCGACAGGGTGCTTCCTACGAGCAGTACTTC. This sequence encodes CASSLNRQGASYEQYF. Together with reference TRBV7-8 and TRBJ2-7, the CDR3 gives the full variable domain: GAGVSQSPRYKVAKRGQDVALRCDPISGHVSLFWYQQALGQGPEFLTYFQNEAQLDKSGLPSDRFFAERPEGSVSTLKIQRTQQEDSAVYLCASSLNRQGASYEQYFGPGTRLTVT.

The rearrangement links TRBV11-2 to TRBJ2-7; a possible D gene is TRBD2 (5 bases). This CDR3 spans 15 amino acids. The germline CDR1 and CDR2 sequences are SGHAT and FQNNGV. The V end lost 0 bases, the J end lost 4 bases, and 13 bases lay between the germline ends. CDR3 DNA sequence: TGTGCCAGCAGCTTAGAGGTAACGGGAAATTACGAGCAGTACTTC. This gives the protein CASSLEVTGNYEQYF. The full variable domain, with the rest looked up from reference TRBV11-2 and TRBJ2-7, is EAGVAQSPRYKIIEKRQSVAFWCNPISGHATLYWYQQILGQGPKLLIQFQNNGVVDDSQLPKDRFSAERLKGVDSTLKIQPAKLEDSAVYLCASSLEVTGNYEQYFGPGTRLTVT.

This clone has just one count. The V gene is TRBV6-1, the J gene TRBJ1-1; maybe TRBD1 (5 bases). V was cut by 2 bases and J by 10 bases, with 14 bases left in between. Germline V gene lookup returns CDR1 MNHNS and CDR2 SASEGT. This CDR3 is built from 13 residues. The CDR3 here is CASSESGTDGAFF. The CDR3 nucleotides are TGTGCCAGCAGTGAAAGCGGGACGGATGGAGCTTTCTTT.

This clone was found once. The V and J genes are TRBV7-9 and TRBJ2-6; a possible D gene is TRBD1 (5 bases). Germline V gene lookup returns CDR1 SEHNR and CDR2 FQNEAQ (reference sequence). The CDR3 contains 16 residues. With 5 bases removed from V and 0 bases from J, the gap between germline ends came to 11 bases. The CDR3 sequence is CASSLRQFSGANVLTF. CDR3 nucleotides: TGTGCCAGCAGCCTCCGACAGTTCTCTGGGGCCAACGTCCTGACTTTC.

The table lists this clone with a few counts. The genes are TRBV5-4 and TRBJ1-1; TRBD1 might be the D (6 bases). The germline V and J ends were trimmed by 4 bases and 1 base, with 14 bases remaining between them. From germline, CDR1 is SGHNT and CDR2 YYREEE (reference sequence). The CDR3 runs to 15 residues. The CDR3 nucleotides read TGTGCCAGCAGCGGCGGACAGACCCAGAACACTGAAGCTTTCTTT. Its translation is CASSGGQTQNTEAFF.

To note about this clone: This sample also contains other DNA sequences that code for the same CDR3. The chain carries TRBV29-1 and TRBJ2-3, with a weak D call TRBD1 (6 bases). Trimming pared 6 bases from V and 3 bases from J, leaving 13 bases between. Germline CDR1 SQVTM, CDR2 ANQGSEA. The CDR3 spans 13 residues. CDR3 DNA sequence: TGCAGCGTGGAGGTAGGGGGAACAGATACGCAGTATTTT. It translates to CSVEVGGTDTQYF.

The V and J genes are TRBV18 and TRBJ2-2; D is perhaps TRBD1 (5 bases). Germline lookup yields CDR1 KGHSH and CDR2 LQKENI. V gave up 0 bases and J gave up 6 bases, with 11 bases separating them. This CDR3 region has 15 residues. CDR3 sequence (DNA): TGTGCCAGCTCACCACCTTCAGGGCCTGCCGGGGAGCTGTTTTTT. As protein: CASSPPSGPAGELFF.

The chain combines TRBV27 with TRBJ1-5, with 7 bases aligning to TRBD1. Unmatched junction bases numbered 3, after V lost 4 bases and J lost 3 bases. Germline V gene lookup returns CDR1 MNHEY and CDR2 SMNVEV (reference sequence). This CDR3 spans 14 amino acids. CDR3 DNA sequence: TGTGCCAGCAGTTCACAGGGGATCAATCAGCCCCAGCATTTT. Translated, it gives CASSSQGINQPQHF.

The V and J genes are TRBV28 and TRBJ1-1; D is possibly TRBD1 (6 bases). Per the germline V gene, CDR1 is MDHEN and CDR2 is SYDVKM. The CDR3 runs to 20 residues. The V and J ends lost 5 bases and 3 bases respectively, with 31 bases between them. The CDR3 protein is CASSPIITRRQEPPDTEAFF. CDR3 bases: TGTGCCAGCAGTCCCATTATAACCCGCCGACAGGAACCCCCTGACACTGAAGCTTTCTTT.

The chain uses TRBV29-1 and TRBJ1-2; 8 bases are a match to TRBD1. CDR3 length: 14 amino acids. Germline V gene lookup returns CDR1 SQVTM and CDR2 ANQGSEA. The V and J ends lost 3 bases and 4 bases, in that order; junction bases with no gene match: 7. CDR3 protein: CSVEMPGGVYGYTF. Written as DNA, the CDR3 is TGCAGCGTTGAGATGCCAGGGGGCGTCTATGGCTACACCTTC.

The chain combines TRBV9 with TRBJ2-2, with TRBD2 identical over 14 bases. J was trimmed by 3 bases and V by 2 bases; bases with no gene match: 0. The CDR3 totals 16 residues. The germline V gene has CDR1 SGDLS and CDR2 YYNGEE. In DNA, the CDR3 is TGTGCCAGCAGCGTGGGACTAGCGGGAGACACCGGGGAGCTGTTTTTT. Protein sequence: CASSVGLAGDTGELFF.

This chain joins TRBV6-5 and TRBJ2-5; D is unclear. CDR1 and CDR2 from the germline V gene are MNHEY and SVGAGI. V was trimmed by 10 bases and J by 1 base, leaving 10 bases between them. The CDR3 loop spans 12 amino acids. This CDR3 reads CATQKFQETQYF. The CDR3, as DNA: TGTGCCACACAGAAATTCCAAGAGACCCAGTACTTC.

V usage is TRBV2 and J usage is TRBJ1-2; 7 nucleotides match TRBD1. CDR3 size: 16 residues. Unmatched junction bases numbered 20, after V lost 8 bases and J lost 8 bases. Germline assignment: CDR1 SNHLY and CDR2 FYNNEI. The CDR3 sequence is CASLQQGVGGATGYTF. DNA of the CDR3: TGTGCCAGCCTCCAGCAGGGGGTTGGGGGCGCGACGGGCTACACCTTC. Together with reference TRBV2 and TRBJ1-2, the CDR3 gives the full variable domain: EPEVTQTPSHQVTQMGQEVILRCVPISNHLYFYWYRQILGQKVEFLVSFYNNEISEKSEIFDDQFSVERPDGSNFTLKIRSTKLEDSAMYFCASLQQGVGGATGYTFGSGTRLTVV.

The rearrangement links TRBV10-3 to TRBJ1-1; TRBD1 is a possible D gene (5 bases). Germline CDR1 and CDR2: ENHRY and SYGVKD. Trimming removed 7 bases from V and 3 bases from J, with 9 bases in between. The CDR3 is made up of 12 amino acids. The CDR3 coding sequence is TGTGCCATCACCGGGGGAGACACTGAAGCTTTCTTT. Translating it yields CAITGGDTEAFF.

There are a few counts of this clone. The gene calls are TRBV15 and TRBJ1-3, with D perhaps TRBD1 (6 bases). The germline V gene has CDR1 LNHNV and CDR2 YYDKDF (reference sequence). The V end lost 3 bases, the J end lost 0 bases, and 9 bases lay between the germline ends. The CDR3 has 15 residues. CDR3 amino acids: CATSSHRVSGNTIYF. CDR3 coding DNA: TGTGCCACCAGCAGTCACAGGGTCTCTGGAAACACCATATATTTT.

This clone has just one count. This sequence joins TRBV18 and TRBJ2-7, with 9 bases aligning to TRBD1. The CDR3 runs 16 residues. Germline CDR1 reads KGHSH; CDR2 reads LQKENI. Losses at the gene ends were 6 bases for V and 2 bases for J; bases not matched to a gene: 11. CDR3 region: CASSPTGTGPTYEQYF. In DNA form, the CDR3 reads TGTGCCAGCTCCCCGACGGGGACAGGGCCCACCTACGAGCAGTACTTC.

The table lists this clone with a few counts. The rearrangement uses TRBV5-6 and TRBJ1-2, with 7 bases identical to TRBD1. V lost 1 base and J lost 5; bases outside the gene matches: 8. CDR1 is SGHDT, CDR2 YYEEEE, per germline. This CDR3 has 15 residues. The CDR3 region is CASSLLARGIYGYTF. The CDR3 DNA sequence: TGTGCCAGCAGCTTGTTGGCCAGGGGGATTTATGGCTACACCTTC.